The 10 T cell receptor beta chains in this list originate from one sample, sequenced in a study of shared clonotypes between healthy human individuals. Profiled with immunoSEQ multiplex PCR; TCRdb holds only in-frame clones, not every one. The data hold about a million clones, with approximately 76% observed a single time. Sequenced input: memory CD4+ T cells sorted from blood. The subset was: CD45RA-negative fraction. The source of these receptors is a man between 18 and 29 years old in good health.

The chain couples TRBV15 to TRBJ1-1, with a weak D call TRBD1 (6 bases). Trimming took 8 bases from V and 5 from J, leaving 15 bases between them. Germline V CDR1 and CDR2: LNHNV, YYDKDF (reference sequence). This CDR3 has 13 residues. The CDR3 loop reads CATDIGGATEAFF. In nucleotides, the CDR3 is TGTGCCACCGATATCGGGGGGGCAACTGAAGCTTTCTTT.

The rearrangement joins TRBV27 to TRBJ2-2; tentative D call: TRBD2 (7 bases). The germline CDR1 and CDR2 sequences are MNHEY and SMNVEV (reference sequence). Trimming removed 7 bases from V and 3 bases from J, with 12 bases in between. This CDR3 comprises 14 residues. The CDR3 DNA reads as TGTGCCAGCAATGGGGGGGGCTACACCGGGGAGCTGTTTTTT. Amino acid sequence: CASNGGGYTGELFF.

This clone was seen only a few times. The chain uses TRBV19 and TRBJ2-2; D might be TRBD2 (5 bases). The V end was cut by 5 bases, the J end by 7 bases, with 20 bases between. In germline, CDR1 is LNHDA, CDR2 SQIVND (reference sequence). This CDR3 is 16 amino acids long. CDR3 sequence: CASSSGLQYPGGELFF. CDR3 DNA: TGTGCCAGTAGTTCTGGACTCCAGTATCCGGGCGGGGAGCTGTTTTTT.

The chain uses TRBV7-6 and TRBJ1-3, with 9 bases lining up with TRBD1. Germline trimming cut 5 bases from V and 2 bases from J; bases unmatched to any gene: 7. Germline V gene lookup returns CDR1 SGHVS and CDR2 FNYEAQ. The CDR3 totals 16 residues. The CDR3 DNA is TGTGCCAGCAGCCCGGGACAGGGAGGTACTGGAAACACCATATATTTT. Its translation: CASSPGQGGTGNTIYF.

CDR3 sequence (DNA): TGTGCCAGCAGCTCGGACCCCTGGCCGAGGAACACTGAAGCTTTCTTT. Amino acids: CASSSDPWPRNTEAFF. The chain employs TRBV5-4 and TRBJ1-1; D not resolved. Germline V gene data show CDR1 as SGHNT and CDR2 as YYREEE (reference sequence). This CDR3 has 16 amino acids. Trimming took 3 bases from V and 1 from J, leaving 16 bases between them.

In its sample, this clone was seen many times. The chain uses TRBV2 and TRBJ1-4; TRBD1 matches 10 bases. After removal of 2 bases from V and 8 bases from J, the junction contained 5 bases not matched to a gene. In germline, CDR1 is SNHLY, CDR2 FYNNEI. The CDR3 has 15 residues. The CDR3 nucleotides read TGTGCCAGCAGTGAACTTCTGGGACAGGGGGAAAAACTGTTTTTT. The encoded protein is CASSELLGQGEKLFF.

The chain has TRBV2 and TRBJ1-2; TRBD1 agrees at 8 bases. Germline loops: CDR1 SNHLY, CDR2 FYNNEI. The ends lost 5 bases at V and 6 bases at J; junction bases unmatched: 14. The length of the CDR3 is 16 residues. CDR3 bases: TGTGCCAGCAGTTATACAGGGGGTGAGGGCCCTAATGGCTACACCTTC. It yields the protein CASSYTGGEGPNGYTF.

V usage is TRBV25-1 and J usage is TRBJ2-3; D is possibly TRBD1 or TRBD2 (5 bases each). Trimming removed 1 base at V and 1 base at J, with 12 bases between. CDR1 and CDR2 from the germline V gene are MGHDK and SYGVNS. The CDR3 consists of 16 residues. In DNA, the CDR3 is TGTGCCAGCAGTGAATCGGGGCTGGCTCGCACAGATACGCAGTATTTT. The encoded protein is CASSESGLARTDTQYF.

The rearrangement links TRBV2 to TRBJ1-1; 8 bases fit TRBD1. The CDR3 length is 15 residues. The V gene end was trimmed by 8 bases and the J gene end by 3 bases; junction bases not matched to a gene: 11. CDR1 and CDR2 from the germline V gene are SNHLY and FYNNEI. The CDR3 DNA reads as TGTGCCAGCCTCCACAGGGGGAAAAGGGACACTGAAGCTTTCTTT. The encoded protein is CASLHRGKRDTEAFF.

About this clone: Germline is not matched at one junction end, which may reflect a read error. The rearrangement joins TRBV30 to TRBJ2-7, with a tentative D call TRBD2 (5 bases). CDR3 length: 13 residues. Germline values: CDR1 GTSNPN, CDR2 SVGIG (reference sequence). CDR3 protein: CARRIGSSYEQYF. DNA for the CDR3: TGTGCCCGGAGGATTGGTAGCTCCTACGAGCAGTACTTC.